Described below is a single T cell receptor (beta chain) sequence and its context. One end of the junction fails to match germline, which may point to a read error. MiXCR, run by TCRdb on the reads, gives a single entry per CDR3 protein. The sample shows around 530,000 distinct CDR3 sequences, 26% of them seen only once. The data were obtained in a study of T cell repertoires in cytomegalovirus infection. Germline CDR1 ENHRY, CDR2 SYGVKD. CDR3 length: 13 residues. This TCR was sampled from a human donor in good health (CMV status not recorded). Some clones in this sample may be carry-over from other donors' samples. This chain connects TRBV10-3 to TRBJ2-1; maybe TRBD2 (6 bases). Sequencing was performed on PBMCs. The CDR3 region is CAIRGDSDNEQFF. The CDR3 nucleotides read TGTGCCATCAGGGGGGACTCCGACAATGAGCAGTTCTTC.